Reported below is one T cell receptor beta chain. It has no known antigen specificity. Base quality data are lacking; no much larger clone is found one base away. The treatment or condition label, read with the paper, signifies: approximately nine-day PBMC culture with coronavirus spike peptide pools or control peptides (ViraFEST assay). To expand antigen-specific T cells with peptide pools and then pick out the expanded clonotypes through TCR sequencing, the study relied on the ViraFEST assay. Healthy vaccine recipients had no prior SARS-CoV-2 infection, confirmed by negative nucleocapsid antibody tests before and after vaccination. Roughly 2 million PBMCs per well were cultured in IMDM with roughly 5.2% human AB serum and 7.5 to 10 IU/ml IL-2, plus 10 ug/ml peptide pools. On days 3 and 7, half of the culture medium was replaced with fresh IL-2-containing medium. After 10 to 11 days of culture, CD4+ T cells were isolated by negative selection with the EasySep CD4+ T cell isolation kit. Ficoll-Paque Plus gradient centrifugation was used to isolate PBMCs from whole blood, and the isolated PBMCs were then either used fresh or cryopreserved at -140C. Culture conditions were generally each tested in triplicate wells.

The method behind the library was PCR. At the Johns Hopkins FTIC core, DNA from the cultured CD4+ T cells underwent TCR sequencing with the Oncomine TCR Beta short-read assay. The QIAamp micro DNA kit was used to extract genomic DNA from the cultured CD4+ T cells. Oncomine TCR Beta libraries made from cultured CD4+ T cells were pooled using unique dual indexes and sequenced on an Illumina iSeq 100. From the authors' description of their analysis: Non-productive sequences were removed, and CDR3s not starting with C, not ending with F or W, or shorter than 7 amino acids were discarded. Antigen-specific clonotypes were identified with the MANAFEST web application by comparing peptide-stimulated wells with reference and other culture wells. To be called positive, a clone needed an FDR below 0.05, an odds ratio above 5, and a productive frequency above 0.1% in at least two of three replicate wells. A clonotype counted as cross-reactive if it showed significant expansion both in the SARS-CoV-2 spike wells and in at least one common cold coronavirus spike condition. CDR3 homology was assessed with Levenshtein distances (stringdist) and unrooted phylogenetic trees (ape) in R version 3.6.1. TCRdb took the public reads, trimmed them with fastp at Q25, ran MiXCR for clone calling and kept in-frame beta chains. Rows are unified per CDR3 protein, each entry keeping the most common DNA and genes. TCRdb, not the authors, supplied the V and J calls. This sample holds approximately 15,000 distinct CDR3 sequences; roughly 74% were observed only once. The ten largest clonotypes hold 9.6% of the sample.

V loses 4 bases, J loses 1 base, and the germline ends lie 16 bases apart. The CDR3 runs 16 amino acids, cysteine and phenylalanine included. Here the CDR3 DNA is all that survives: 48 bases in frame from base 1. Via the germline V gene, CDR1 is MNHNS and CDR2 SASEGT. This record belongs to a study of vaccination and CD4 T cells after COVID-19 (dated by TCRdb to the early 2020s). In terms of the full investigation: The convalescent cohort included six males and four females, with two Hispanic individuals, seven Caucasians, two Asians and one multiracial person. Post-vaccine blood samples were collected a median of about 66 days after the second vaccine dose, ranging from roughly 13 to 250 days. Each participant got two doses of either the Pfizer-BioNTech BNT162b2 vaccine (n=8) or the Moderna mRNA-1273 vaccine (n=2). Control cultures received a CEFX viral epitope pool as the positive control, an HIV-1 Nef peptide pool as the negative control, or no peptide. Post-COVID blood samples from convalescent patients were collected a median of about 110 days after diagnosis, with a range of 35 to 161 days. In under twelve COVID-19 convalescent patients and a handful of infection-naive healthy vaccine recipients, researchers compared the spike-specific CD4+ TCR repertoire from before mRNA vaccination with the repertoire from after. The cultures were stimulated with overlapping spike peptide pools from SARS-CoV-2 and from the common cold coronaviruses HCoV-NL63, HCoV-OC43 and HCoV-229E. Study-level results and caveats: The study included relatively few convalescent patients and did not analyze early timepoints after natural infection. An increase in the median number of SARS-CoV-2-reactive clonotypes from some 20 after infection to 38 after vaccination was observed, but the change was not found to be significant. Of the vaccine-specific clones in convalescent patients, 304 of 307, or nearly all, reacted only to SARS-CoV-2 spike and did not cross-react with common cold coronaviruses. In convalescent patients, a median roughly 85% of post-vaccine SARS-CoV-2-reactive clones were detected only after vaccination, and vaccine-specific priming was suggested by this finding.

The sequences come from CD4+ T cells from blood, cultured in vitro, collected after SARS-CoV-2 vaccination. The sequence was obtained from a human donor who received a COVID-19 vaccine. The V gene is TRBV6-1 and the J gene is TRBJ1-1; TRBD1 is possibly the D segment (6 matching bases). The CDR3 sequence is CASSAPSGTPNTEAFF. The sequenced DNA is TGTGCCAGCAGTGCCCCGTCCGGGACACCGAACACTGAAGCTTTCTTT.